This TCR beta chain emerged from a study of blood T cell repertoires in COVID-19 (TCRdb year 2020). Regarding the research as a whole: The collaborator samples originated in the United States, Italy and Spain and spanned the acute and convalescent phases of COVID-19. Where available, HLA class I and class II types were obtained from metadata supplied by the sample provider rather than from assay-based typing. Sample metadata almost always included a de-identified subject ID, COVID-19 status, age in years and sex. Samples were obtained from the ongoing ImmuneRACE study (first 160 participants) and from over 1,000 subjects provided by 6 global collaborators. Deeply sampled blood TCRbeta repertoires from subjects exposed to, actively infected with, or recovered from COVID-19 were included in the dataset. The material from the prospective study consisted of cDNA or gDNA derived from T cells, B-cell-depleted T cells, or PBMCs. The repertoires were released in a freely available public database meant as a resource for research on the immune response to SARS-CoV-2.

The immunoSEQ Assay, a bias-controlled multiplex PCR, was used to amplify TCRbeta CDR3 regions from genomic DNA. The source study handled its data this way. Nucleated cell counts per sample were estimated from amplification of reference gene primers within the assay. To quantify the absolute abundance of each unique TCRbeta CDR3 rearrangement, sequence reads were collapsed and filtered. For each sample, productive Simpson clonality was calculated by taking the square root of Simpson's diversity index across productive rearrangements. Imported from immuneACCESS, the table was reduced by TCRdb to in-frame sequences with V and J called. These copies leave out some clones; in studies compared against another copy, an unresolved V gene accounts for under half, and the cause of the remainder is not known. The V and J calls and clone size come from that table; D and trimming were worked out from the DNA. The sample table holds hundreds of thousands of clones, of which almost 85% were seen once. The top ten clones comprise under 2% of the sample.

Results the study describes overall, beyond this receptor: How much clinical and demographic metadata was included differed by source and by participant, and the metadata was provided uncurated.

The collaborating institutions used their own protocols to collect whole blood in K2EDTA tubes. For TCRbeta analysis, collaborators shipped samples as frozen whole blood, isolated PBMCs, or DNA extracted from either of those sample types. V is reduced by 3 bases and J by 2 bases, leaving a spacing of 15 bases between them. The CDR3 spans 17 residues, from the cysteine through the phenylalanine. Kept here is only the CDR3 DNA, which spans 51 bases and is read in frame from base 1. CDR1 SGDLS and CDR2 YYNGEE were looked up in the germline V gene. About this clone itself: Its recognized antigen is unknown. Base qualities are not provided; no much larger clone lies one nucleotide away.

The chain uses TRBV9 and TRBJ2-6, with a tentative D gene TRBD1 over 6 matching bases. The receptor comes from a woman aged 80 or over with acute or convalescent COVID-19. The sample consisted of peripheral blood. The CDR3 region reads CASSEEQGQTGANVLTF. The DNA reads TGTGCCAGCAGCGAGGAGCAGGGGCAGACTGGGGCCAACGTCCTGACTTTC.